The rows below give T cell receptor beta chains drawn from one sample of a study of cytomegalovirus exposure and HLA in healthy donors. Only in-frame clones appear in the TCRdb table, and some are missing; sequencing was by immunoSEQ multiplex PCR. The table has 100,000 to 150,000 clones, over 65% seen once. The sequenced sample consisted of PBMCs. Receptor source: a woman in her thirties or forties in good health and CMV-seronegative. Both conserved end residues are part of each CDR3. Fields, in order: V gene, D gene, J gene, clone size, CDR3 DNA, CDR3 protein. A D gene is named only where the DNA matches it firmly. Rows give clone size only sometimes, using once, few, many, or a class for an expanded clone.

TRBV27	TRBD2	TRBJ2-1	NA	TGTGCCAGCAGTCCTCGGACTAGCGGGAGAGCTTACAATGAGCAGTTCTTC	CASSPRTSGRAYNEQFF
TRBV15	TRBD2	TRBJ2-1	many	TGTGCCACCAGCTTGGATAGCGGGAGGGTTAATGAGCAGTTCTTC	CATSLDSGRVNEQFF
TRBV18	TRBD1	TRBJ2-1	once	TGTGCCAGCTACCTATCCAGGACAGGAATCTACAATGAGCAGTTCTTC	CASYLSRTGIYNEQFF
TRBV7-2	TRBD2	TRBJ2-7	NA	TGTGCCAGCAGCTCCCGGCGGGGGTTAGAGCAGTACTTC	CASSSRRGLEQYF
TRBV9	TRBD1	TRBJ2-7	NA	TGTGCCAGCAGCGATTACGGGACAGACATTATCTACGAGCAGTACTTC	CASSDYGTDIIYEQYF
TRBV11-2	NA	TRBJ2-7	NA	TGTGCCAGCAGCTTATCGCAAGGGGGGAGCGGGGCATCCTACGAGCAGTACTTC	CASSLSQGGSGASYEQYF
TRBV28	TRBD1	TRBJ1-2	NA	TGTGCCAGCAGTTTAGGGGGACAGGGAGGGCTATGGGGCTACACCTTC	CASSLGGQGGLWGYTF
TRBV6-1	TRBD1	TRBJ1-5	few	TGTGCCAGCAGTGGGACAGGGGGCAGGACTGGAAGACAGCCCCAGCATTTT	CASSGTGGRTGRQPQHF
TRBV6-6	NA	TRBJ2-7	NA	TGTGCCAGCAGGGTATCCGAGACAGGTTCCTACGAGCAGTACTTC	CASRVSETGSYEQYF
TRBV15	NA	TRBJ1-5	few	TGTGCCACCAGCAGAGTTGGCAGCGTCTTTAGCAATCAGCCCCAGCATTTT	CATSRVGSVFSNQPQHF
TRBV19	NA	TRBJ2-5	NA	TGTGCCAGTAGTGGACAAACCCAAGAGACCCAGTACTTC	CASSGQTQETQYF
TRBV7-3	NA	TRBJ2-3	NA	TGTGCCAGCAGCTTATGGGGTGGAGGCGGGGTCATGACAGATACGCAGTATTTT	CASSLWGGGGVMTDTQYF
TRBV5-1	NA	TRBJ1-4	few	TGCGCCAGCAGGGACAGACCTAATGAAAAACTGTTTTTT	CASRDRPNEKLFF
TRBV19	NA	TRBJ2-5	NA	TGTGCCAGTAGATCGGGAGTTCAAGAGACCCAGTACTTC	CASRSGVQETQYF
TRBV6-6	NA	TRBJ1-2	few	TGTGCCAGCAGGTCCCCAGGTTCGGGCTACACCTTC	CASRSPGSGYTF
TRBV18	TRBD1	TRBJ1-5	NA	TGTGCCAGCTCACCGACGACAGGGAATCAGCCCCAGCATTTT	CASSPTTGNQPQHF
TRBV5-8	NA	TRBJ2-7	NA	TGTGCCAGCAGCGAAGAGGCCCCGACCTACGAGCAGTACTTC	CASSEEAPTYEQYF